The source of this TCR beta chain is a study of OX40 agonist ivuxolimab in advanced cancers. Across the whole study: Three patients responded partially, comprising one with hepatocellular carcinoma and two with cutaneous melanoma.

The CDR3 sequence is 14 residues long. Trimming pared 3 bases from V and 4 bases from J, leaving 10 bases between. From germline, CDR1 is SGHTA and CDR2 FQGNSA. Study observations and caveats: Researchers did not determine the expanded peripheral T cells' antigen specificity. CD4+ and CD8+ blood T cells expanded clonally by week 6 at 0.1 to 3.0 mg/kg.

Profiled with immunoSEQ multiplex PCR; TCRdb holds only in-frame clones, not every one. The table lists about 61,000 clones, about nine tenths of them singletons. On this clone: Its antigen is as yet unknown.

Sample: CD4+ or CD8+ T cells sorted from blood, taken in a trial of the OX40 agonist ivuxolimab. This sequence originates from an adult with an advanced solid tumor such as melanoma, head and neck, liver or kidney cancer. V and J are TRBV7-2 and TRBJ2-1; D remains unclear. The CDR3 protein is CASSFSADYNEQFF. For the CDR3, the DNA is TGTGCCAGCAGCTTTTCGGCGGATTACAATGAGCAGTTCTTC.